The rows below give T cell receptor beta chains drawn from one sample of a study of cytomegalovirus exposure and HLA in healthy donors. Here immunoSEQ multiplex PCR was the method, and the copy in TCRdb shows in-frame clones only, minus some. This table holds roughly 280,000 clones, approximately 86% found once. Sequencing was done on a sample of PBMCs. The receptors come from a young woman in good health and CMV-seronegative. Both conserved end residues are part of each CDR3. Each record gives: clone size, V gene, J gene, D gene, CDR3 length, CDR3 protein, CDR3 DNA. A D gene is named only where the DNA matches it firmly. Some rows mark clone size as missing; the rest say once, few, many or name a class of expanded clone.

clone size: NA; V gene: TRBV5-1; J gene: TRBJ2-7; D gene: TRBD2; CDR3 length: 15; CDR3 protein: CASSFLAGEGEEQYF; CDR3 DNA: TGCGCCAGCAGCTTCCTAGCGGGGGAAGGGGAAGAGCAGTACTTC
clone size: NA; V gene: TRBV6-1; J gene: TRBJ2-3; D gene: TRBD2; CDR3 length: 20; CDR3 protein: CASSESCGGLAGQSTDTQYF; CDR3 DNA: TGTGCCAGCAGTGAATCCTGTGGGGGACTAGCGGGACAAAGCACAGATACGCAGTATTTT
clone size: NA; V gene: TRBV11-1; J gene: TRBJ1-2; D gene: TRBD1; CDR3 length: 14; CDR3 protein: CASRYTGTGDGYTF; CDR3 DNA: TGTGCCAGCAGATATACCGGGACAGGGGATGGCTACACCTTC
clone size: NA; V gene: TRBV11-3; J gene: TRBJ1-1; D gene: NA; CDR3 length: 13; CDR3 protein: CASSFRGWPEAFF; CDR3 DNA: TGTGCCAGCAGCTTTAGGGGGTGGCCTGAAGCTTTCTTT
clone size: NA; V gene: TRBV11-2; J gene: TRBJ2-7; D gene: TRBD1; CDR3 length: 14; CDR3 protein: CASSLGQGLYEQYF; CDR3 DNA: TGTGCCAGCAGCTTAGGACAGGGCCTCTACGAGCAGTACTTC
clone size: NA; V gene: TRBV6-5; J gene: TRBJ2-3; D gene: TRBD2; CDR3 length: 15; CDR3 protein: CASTRTRWVTDTQYF; CDR3 DNA: TGTGCCAGCACCCGGACTAGGTGGGTCACAGATACGCAGTATTTT
clone size: NA; V gene: TRBV5-4; J gene: TRBJ2-2; D gene: NA; CDR3 length: 15; CDR3 protein: CASSLEQMNTGELFF; CDR3 DNA: TGTGCCAGCAGCTTGGAACAGATGAACACCGGGGAGCTGTTTTTT
clone size: NA; V gene: TRBV28; J gene: TRBJ1-5; D gene: TRBD1; CDR3 length: 15; CDR3 protein: CASSLGTVTNQPQHF; CDR3 DNA: TGTGCCAGCAGTTTAGGGACAGTTACTAATCAGCCCCAGCATTTT
clone size: NA; V gene: TRBV9; J gene: TRBJ2-2; D gene: NA; CDR3 length: 16; CDR3 protein: CASSVEVRLGSGELFF; CDR3 DNA: TGTGCCAGCAGCGTAGAAGTGAGACTAGGGTCCGGGGAGCTGTTTTTT
clone size: NA; V gene: TRBV5-4; J gene: TRBJ2-5; D gene: TRBD1; CDR3 length: 16; CDR3 protein: CASSYGQGVPKETQYF; CDR3 DNA: TGTGCCAGCAGCTACGGACAGGGAGTACCCAAAGAGACCCAGTACTTC
clone size: NA; V gene: TRBV7-9; J gene: TRBJ2-7; D gene: NA; CDR3 length: 14; CDR3 protein: CASSPSGQGNEQYF; CDR3 DNA: TGTGCCAGCAGCCCTTCGGGTCAGGGGAACGAGCAGTACTTC
clone size: few; V gene: TRBV5-4; J gene: TRBJ1-2; D gene: NA; CDR3 length: 13; CDR3 protein: CASSSDRHYGYTF; CDR3 DNA: TGTGCCAGCAGCTCCGACAGGCACTATGGCTACACCTTC
clone size: NA; V gene: TRBV5-1; J gene: TRBJ1-2; D gene: TRBD1; CDR3 length: 16; CDR3 protein: CASSSAWDRANYGYTF; CDR3 DNA: TGCGCCAGCAGCTCAGCTTGGGACAGAGCTAACTATGGCTACACCTTC
clone size: few; V gene: TRBV7-9; J gene: TRBJ1-2; D gene: NA; CDR3 length: 14; CDR3 protein: CASSLGGSDYGYTF; CDR3 DNA: TGTGCCAGCAGCTTGGGAGGGTCGGACTATGGCTACACCTTC
clone size: NA; V gene: TRBV28; J gene: TRBJ2-7; D gene: TRBD2; CDR3 length: 18; CDR3 protein: CASSPLAGGQSPQYEQYF; CDR3 DNA: TGTGCCAGCAGTCCCCTAGCGGGGGGGCAATCCCCCCAGTACGAGCAGTACTTC
clone size: NA; V gene: TRBV28; J gene: TRBJ1-2; D gene: TRBD1; CDR3 length: 19; CDR3 protein: CASNPPGTGGGGPNYGYTF; CDR3 DNA: TGTGCCAGCAATCCACCCGGGACAGGGGGCGGGGGCCCTAACTATGGCTACACCTTC
clone size: NA; V gene: TRBV4-3; J gene: TRBJ1-2; D gene: TRBD1; CDR3 length: 14; CDR3 protein: CASSQDRGNDGYTF; CDR3 DNA: TGCGCCAGCAGCCAGGACAGGGGGAATGATGGCTACACCTTC
clone size: NA; V gene: TRBV7-2; J gene: TRBJ2-7; D gene: NA; CDR3 length: 15; CDR3 protein: CASSPVREGLYEQYF; CDR3 DNA: TGTGCCAGCAGCCCTGTCCGGGAAGGGCTTTACGAGCAGTACTTC
clone size: NA; V gene: TRBV5-1; J gene: TRBJ1-2; D gene: TRBD1; CDR3 length: 18; CDR3 protein: CASSLARDSQISNYGYTF; CDR3 DNA: TGCGCCAGCAGCTTGGCCCGGGACAGCCAAATTTCTAACTATGGCTACACCTTC
clone size: once; V gene: TRBV5-4; J gene: TRBJ1-2; D gene: TRBD1; CDR3 length: 16; CDR3 protein: CASSLDGTRQGGGYTF; CDR3 DNA: TGTGCCAGCAGCTTGGACGGCACTCGACAGGGGGGTGGCTACACCTTC
clone size: NA; V gene: TRBV19; J gene: TRBJ2-2; D gene: NA; CDR3 length: 14; CDR3 protein: CASSMPGETGELFF; CDR3 DNA: TGTGCCAGTAGTATGCCGGGGGAAACCGGGGAGCTGTTTTTT
clone size: NA; V gene: TRBV5-1; J gene: TRBJ2-3; D gene: NA; CDR3 length: 14; CDR3 protein: CASSFVAGTDTQYF; CDR3 DNA: TGCGCCAGCAGCTTTGTAGCGGGCACAGATACGCAGTATTTT
clone size: NA; V gene: TRBV7-9; J gene: TRBJ1-5; D gene: NA; CDR3 length: 14; CDR3 protein: CASSYDGSNQPQHF; CDR3 DNA: TGTGCCAGCAGCTACGACGGGAGCAATCAGCCCCAGCATTTT
clone size: NA; V gene: TRBV4-1; J gene: TRBJ1-1; D gene: NA; CDR3 length: 16; CDR3 protein: CASSQAPSRGDTEAFF; CDR3 DNA: TGCGCCAGCAGCCAAGCCCCGAGCCGGGGAGACACTGAAGCTTTCTTT
clone size: NA; V gene: TRBV6-1; J gene: TRBJ2-7; D gene: NA; CDR3 length: 13; CDR3 protein: CASSDGTAYEQYF; CDR3 DNA: TGTGCCAGCAGTGACGGGACTGCCTACGAGCAGTACTTC
clone size: NA; V gene: TRBV28; J gene: TRBJ1-1; D gene: TRBD1; CDR3 length: 12; CDR3 protein: CAHSTGALGAFF; CDR3 DNA: TGTGCCCATTCGACAGGGGCTCTGGGAGCTTTCTTT
clone size: NA; V gene: TRBV4-1; J gene: TRBJ2-7; D gene: NA; CDR3 length: 16; CDR3 protein: CASSQDRSRGSYEQYF; CDR3 DNA: TGCGCCAGCAGCCAAGATCGGTCGCGGGGCTCCTACGAGCAGTACTTC
clone size: NA; V gene: TRBV7-2; J gene: TRBJ1-2; D gene: NA; CDR3 length: 14; CDR3 protein: CASSITTGIYGYTF; CDR3 DNA: TGTGCCAGCAGCATCACGACAGGAATCTATGGCTACACCTTC
clone size: NA; V gene: TRBV5-6; J gene: TRBJ2-1; D gene: NA; CDR3 length: 12; CDR3 protein: CASSPDSDEQFF; CDR3 DNA: TGTGCCAGCAGCCCTGACAGCGATGAGCAGTTCTTC
clone size: NA; V gene: TRBV6-4; J gene: TRBJ2-3; D gene: NA; CDR3 length: 14; CDR3 protein: CASSGSEGTDTQYF; CDR3 DNA: TGTGCCAGCAGTGGGTCCGAGGGCACAGATACGCAGTATTTT
clone size: NA; V gene: TRBV5-1; J gene: TRBJ1-4; D gene: NA; CDR3 length: 16; CDR3 protein: CASSLQGRGENEKLFF; CDR3 DNA: TGCGCCAGCAGCTTGCAGGGACGGGGGGAGAATGAAAAACTGTTTTTT
clone size: NA; V gene: TRBV5-1; J gene: TRBJ2-7; D gene: NA; CDR3 length: 19; CDR3 protein: CASSLVAGRLPTHSYEQYF; CDR3 DNA: TGCGCCAGCAGCTTGGTGGCAGGGCGACTCCCTACTCATTCCTACGAGCAGTACTTC
clone size: NA; V gene: TRBV6-6; J gene: TRBJ1-1; D gene: TRBD1; CDR3 length: 16; CDR3 protein: CASSYQQGPQTTEAFF; CDR3 DNA: TGTGCCAGCAGTTACCAACAGGGGCCCCAAACCACTGAAGCTTTCTTT
clone size: NA; V gene: TRBV11-2; J gene: TRBJ1-5; D gene: NA; CDR3 length: 15; CDR3 protein: CASSLTGGFSQPQHF; CDR3 DNA: TGTGCCAGCAGCTTAACGGGAGGATTTAGTCAGCCCCAGCATTTT
clone size: NA; V gene: TRBV7-2; J gene: TRBJ1-5; D gene: NA; CDR3 length: 16; CDR3 protein: CASSLVHFYSNQPQHF; CDR3 DNA: TGTGCCAGCAGCTTAGTTCACTTTTATAGCAATCAGCCCCAGCATTTT
clone size: NA; V gene: TRBV9; J gene: TRBJ2-2; D gene: NA; CDR3 length: 16; CDR3 protein: CASSPAGRGNTGELFF; CDR3 DNA: TGTGCCAGCAGCCCAGCCGGCAGGGGGAACACCGGGGAGCTGTTTTTT
clone size: NA; V gene: TRBV5-5; J gene: TRBJ2-7; D gene: NA; CDR3 length: 16; CDR3 protein: CASAQGGAHSSYEQYF; CDR3 DNA: TGTGCCAGCGCTCAAGGCGGGGCCCATTCCTCCTACGAGCAGTACTTC
clone size: few; V gene: TRBV14; J gene: TRBJ1-2; D gene: TRBD1; CDR3 length: 12; CDR3 protein: CASSTGVYGYTF; CDR3 DNA: TGTGCCAGCAGTACAGGGGTCTATGGCTACACCTTC
clone size: NA; V gene: TRBV7-6; J gene: TRBJ1-5; D gene: TRBD1; CDR3 length: 13; CDR3 protein: CASSSRQGQPQHF; CDR3 DNA: TGTGCCAGCAGCAGCAGACAGGGCCAGCCCCAGCATTTT
clone size: once; V gene: TRBV11-2; J gene: TRBJ2-5; D gene: TRBD1; CDR3 length: 15; CDR3 protein: CASSLGDRDQETQYF; CDR3 DNA: TGTGCCAGCAGCTTGGGGGACAGGGATCAAGAGACCCAGTACTTC
clone size: NA; V gene: TRBV19; J gene: TRBJ1-1; D gene: TRBD1; CDR3 length: 15; CDR3 protein: CASSLTDRPNTEAFF; CDR3 DNA: TGTGCCAGTAGTTTAACGGACAGGCCGAACACTGAAGCTTTCTTT
clone size: NA; V gene: TRBV12-1; J gene: TRBJ2-2; D gene: NA; CDR3 length: 17; CDR3 protein: CASSPKKSCHNTGELFF; CDR3 DNA: TGTGCCAGCAGCCCGAAGAAGAGCTGCCACAACACCGGGGAGCTGTTTTTT
clone size: NA; V gene: TRBV4-1; J gene: TRBJ2-1; D gene: NA; CDR3 length: 13; CDR3 protein: CASNWGDYNEQFF; CDR3 DNA: TGCGCCAGCAATTGGGGGGACTACAATGAGCAGTTCTTC
clone size: NA; V gene: TRBV20-1; J gene: TRBJ1-3; D gene: NA; CDR3 length: 11; CDR3 protein: CSASTGNTIYF; CDR3 DNA: TGCAGTGCTAGCACAGGGAACACCATATATTTT
clone size: NA; V gene: TRBV27; J gene: TRBJ1-4; D gene: TRBD1; CDR3 length: 14; CDR3 protein: CASSLVGTDEKLFF; CDR3 DNA: TGTGCCAGCAGTTTGGTCGGGACAGATGAAAAACTGTTTTTT
clone size: NA; V gene: TRBV11-3; J gene: TRBJ2-1; D gene: TRBD2; CDR3 length: 14; CDR3 protein: CASSTSGSPSEQFF; CDR3 DNA: TGTGCCAGCAGCACTAGCGGGAGCCCAAGTGAGCAGTTCTTC
clone size: NA; V gene: TRBV5-4; J gene: TRBJ2-7; D gene: TRBD1; CDR3 length: 16; CDR3 protein: CASSLGVGQGYYEQYF; CDR3 DNA: TGTGCCAGCAGCTTGGGAGTAGGACAGGGGTACTACGAGCAGTACTTC
clone size: NA; V gene: TRBV7-2; J gene: TRBJ1-2; D gene: NA; CDR3 length: 13; CDR3 protein: CASSLGRVNGYTF; CDR3 DNA: TGTGCCAGCAGCTTAGGCAGGGTTAACGGCTACACCTTC
clone size: once; V gene: TRBV18; J gene: TRBJ1-5; D gene: NA; CDR3 length: 14; CDR3 protein: CASSPIREDQPQHF; CDR3 DNA: TGTGCCAGCTCACCTATTAGGGAGGATCAGCCCCAGCATTTT
clone size: NA; V gene: TRBV6-5; J gene: TRBJ1-1; D gene: NA; CDR3 length: 14; CDR3 protein: CASRVGQGNTEAFF; CDR3 DNA: TGTGCCAGCAGGGTGGGGCAGGGGAACACTGAAGCTTTCTTT